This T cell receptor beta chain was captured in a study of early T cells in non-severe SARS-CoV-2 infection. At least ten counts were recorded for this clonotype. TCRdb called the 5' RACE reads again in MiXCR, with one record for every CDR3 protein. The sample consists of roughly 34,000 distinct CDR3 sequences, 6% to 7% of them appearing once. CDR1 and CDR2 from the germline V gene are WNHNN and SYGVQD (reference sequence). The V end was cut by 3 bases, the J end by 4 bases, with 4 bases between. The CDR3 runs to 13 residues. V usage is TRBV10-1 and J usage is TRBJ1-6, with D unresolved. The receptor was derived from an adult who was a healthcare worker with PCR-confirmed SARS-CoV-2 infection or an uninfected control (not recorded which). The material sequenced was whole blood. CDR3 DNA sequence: TGCGCCAGCAGTGAACAGTATAATTCACCCCTCCACTTT. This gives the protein CASSEQYNSPLHF.